This entry is about one TCR beta chain. Unique molecular identifiers were incorporated during preparation of the TCRbeta library. One entry per CDR3 protein results from TCRdb running MiXCR on the PCR reads. This table holds about 370,000 distinct CDR3 sequences, around 21% found once. This record comes from a study of T-cell reconstitution after alpha-beta-depleted transplantation in children. The CDR3 runs to 16 residues. Germline V gene data show CDR1 as SEHNR and CDR2 as FQNEAQ (reference sequence). The V gene end was trimmed by 3 bases and the J gene end by 9 bases; junction bases not matched to a gene: 6.

This chain connects TRBV7-9 to TRBJ2-1; 15 positions match TRBD2. This TCR came from a human donor who donated a stem cell graft to a child with acute myeloid leukemia. The input for sequencing was PBMCs from the stem cell graft donor, taken from the stem cell graft. The CDR3 here is CASSLGTSGRRGEQFF. DNA for the CDR3: TGTGCCAGCAGCTTGGGGACTAGCGGGAGGAGAGGTGAGCAGTTCTTC. Complete variable domain (other parts from reference TRBV7-9 and TRBJ2-1): DTGVSQNPRHKITKRGQNVTFRCDPISEHNRLYWYRQTLGQGPEFLTYFQNEAQLEKSRLLSDRFSAERPKGSFSTLEIQRTEQGDSAMYLCASSLGTSGRRGEQFFGPGTRLTVL.